The sequence of this T cell receptor beta chain was determined in a study of blood T cell repertoires in COVID-19. Study as a whole: The study drew acute and convalescent COVID-19 samples from the United States, Italy and Spain.

Germline V gene data show CDR1 as SGHTA and CDR2 as FQGNSA. V trimming: 6 bases; J trimming: 5 bases; junction bases outside the gene matches: 3. The CDR3 runs 13 residues. Only in-frame clones appear in the TCRdb table, and some are missing; sequencing was by immunoSEQ multiplex PCR. In the table there are about 130,000 clones, about four fifths of which are singletons. The chain uses TRBV7-2 and TRBJ1-2, with 10 nucleotides matching TRBD1. The source of this sequence is a woman aged 80 or over with acute or convalescent COVID-19. Sequencing used peripheral blood. In nucleotides, the CDR3 is TGTGCCAGCAGACCGGGACAGGGGTATGGCTACACCTTC. Protein sequence: CASRPGQGYGYTF.